There are many counts of the clone carrying this T cell receptor (beta chain). Its target is not known. The data derive from a study of T cells after posttransplantation cyclophosphamide. Study results and limitations: Later post-transplant blood repertoires were often dominated by donor CD8+ memory clones. Skin or GI-infiltrating T cells shared few TRB sequences with blood.

V was cut by 2 bases and J by 7 bases, with 11 bases left in between. The CDR3 has 14 amino acids. The germline V gene has CDR1 MNHNY and CDR2 SVGAGI (reference sequence). The protocol was immunoSEQ multiplex PCR, while the TCRdb copy is restricted to in-frame clones and leaves out a portion. The repertoire consists of 20,000 to 30,000 clones, none detected only once. This TCR derives from a woman between 50 and 59 years old in good health, CMV-negative, and a related stem cell transplant donor. Sequencing was done on a sample of PBMCs. The J gene is TRBJ1-4, the V gene TRBV6-6, with D unclear. CDR3 sequence (DNA): TGTGCCAGCAGTTACGTTGGAGGAGGTGAAAAACTGTTTTTT. As protein: CASSYVGGGEKLFF.